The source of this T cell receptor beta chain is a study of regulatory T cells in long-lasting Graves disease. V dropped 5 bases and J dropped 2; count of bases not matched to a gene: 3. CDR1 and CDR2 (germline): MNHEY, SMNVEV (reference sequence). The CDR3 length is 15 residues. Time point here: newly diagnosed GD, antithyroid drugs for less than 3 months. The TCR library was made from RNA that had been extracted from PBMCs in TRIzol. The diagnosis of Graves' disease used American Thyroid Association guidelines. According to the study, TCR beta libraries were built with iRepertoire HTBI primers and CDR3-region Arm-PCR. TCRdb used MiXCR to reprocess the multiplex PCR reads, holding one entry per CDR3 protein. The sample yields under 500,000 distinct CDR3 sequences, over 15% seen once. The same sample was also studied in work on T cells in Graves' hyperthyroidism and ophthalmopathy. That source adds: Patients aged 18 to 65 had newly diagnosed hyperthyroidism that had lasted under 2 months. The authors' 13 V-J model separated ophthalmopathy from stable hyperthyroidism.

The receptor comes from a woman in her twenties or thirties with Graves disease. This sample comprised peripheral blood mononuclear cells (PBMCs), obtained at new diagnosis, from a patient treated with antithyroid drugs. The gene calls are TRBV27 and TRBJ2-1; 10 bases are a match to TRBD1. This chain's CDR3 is CASSGGTGAYNEQFF. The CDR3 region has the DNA TGTGCCAGCAGTGGAGGGACAGGGGCCTACAATGAGCAGTTCTTC.